This TCR beta chain was captured by sequencing in a study of chemoradiotherapy in HPV16-positive cancers. Study-wide points: The functional HPV-specific definition rests on just a couple of HPV16-positive patients. Non-HPV-specific T cells did not expand in tumors during treatment, whereas candidate HPV-specific clones and E7-related motifs did.

Clones were sequenced by immunoSEQ multiplex PCR, and TCRdb holds only the in-frame ones, with some missing. The data hold about 7,400 clones, with roughly four fifths observed a single time. This clone was seen once. Its antigen is not identified. Looked up from germline, CDR1 is MDHEN and CDR2 is SYDVKM. CDR3 length: 11 residues. V was trimmed by 10 bases and J by 1 base, leaving 7 bases between them. Repertoires were sampled repeatedly during chemoradiotherapy. The input for sequencing was tumor tissue, taken from a patient who underwent chemoradiotherapy. This TCR came from a human donor with HPV-associated anogenital cancer. The rearrangement uses TRBV28 and TRBJ1-1; D unclear. CDR3 sequence reads: CATYSNTEAFF. The CDR3 DNA reads TGTGCCACCTACTCGAACACTGAAGCTTTCTTT.